This TCR beta chain was observed in a study of control samples from healthy donors and cancer patients. The V gene's germline CDR1 is SNHLY and CDR2 FYNNEI. Trimming removed 7 bases from V and 3 bases from J; junction bases left unmatched: 14. CDR3 size: 16 residues. The table came from immunoSEQ multiplex PCR; TCRdb's copy has only in-frame clones and leaves some out. This table lists 150,000 to 200,000 clones. Input material: blood. The genes are TRBV2 and TRBJ2-5; 7 bases fit TRBD2. The sequence was obtained from a woman in her thirties in good health. The CDR3 DNA reads TGTGCCAGCATCTCTGTAAAGCGGGGCTTTGAAGAGACCCAGTACTTC. Translated, it gives CASISVKRGFEETQYF.